This T cell receptor (beta chain) was sequenced during a study of cytomegalovirus exposure and HLA in healthy donors. 13 Jbeta primers and 60 Vbeta primers were used for the PCR. Here immunoSEQ multiplex PCR was the method, and the copy in TCRdb shows in-frame clones only, minus some. The sample consists of 120,000 to 150,000 clones, around 79% of them appearing once. Sequencing input: PBMCs. The receptor was derived from a middle-aged man in good health and CMV-seropositive.

CDR3 in DNA: TGTGCCAGCAGCTTGGGACAGGGGGGGTACAATGAGCAGTTCTTC. As protein: CASSLGQGGYNEQFF. V is TRBV7-3 and J is TRBJ2-1; TRBD1 aligns across 11 bases. This CDR3 has 15 amino acids. Germline CDR1 reads SGHTA; CDR2 reads FQGTGA. The trim removed 3 bases at V and 4 bases at J, leaving 2 bases unmatched.